One sample yielded the 26 T cell receptor beta chains listed below, sequenced in a study of Ad26.COV2.S vaccination and SARS-CoV-2 variants. The treatment: over 15 received Ad26.COV2.S at low or high dose, single or two shots; a few received placebo; per-sample allocation not given. The study sampled participants on day 63 after the first vaccine or placebo injection. Data came from immunoSEQ multiplex PCR; TCRdb stores just in-frame clones and leaves some out. The sample has 450,000 to 550,000 clones; 75% to 90% are singletons. The source was peripheral blood, collected in a trial of Ad26.COV2.S vaccine versus placebo. The receptors derive from a person between 18 and 59 years old who received the Ad26.COV2.S COVID-19 vaccine or a placebo.

The V gene is TRBV28, the J gene TRBJ1-5; D gene uncertain. Per the germline V gene, CDR1 is MDHEN and CDR2 is SYDVKM. Trimming removed 3 bases from V and 2 bases from J, with 11 bases in between. CDR3 length equals 15 residues. CDR3 amino acids: CASSFAGLRNQPQHF. CDR3 DNA sequence: TGTGCCAGCAGTTTTGCCGGGCTTCGCAATCAGCCCCAGCATTTT.

The CDR3 nucleotides are TGTGCCAGCAGCTTAACCAAGGGGAGTACGCAGTATTTT. As protein: CASSLTKGSTQYF. This chain links TRBV7-2 with TRBJ2-3; perhaps D is TRBD1 or TRBD2 (5 bases each). The V end was cut by 2 bases, the J end by 8 bases, with 11 bases between. The CDR3 covers 13 residues. The germline V gene encodes CDR1 SGHTA and CDR2 FQGNSA.

V usage is TRBV6-5 and J usage is TRBJ1-4, with TRBD1 matching 7 bases. The CDR3 sequence is 15 residues long. CDR1 and CDR2 from the germline V gene are MNHEY and SVGAGI. Unmatched junction bases numbered 11, after V lost 6 bases and J lost 7 bases. The CDR3 is CASRIRQGRGEKLFF. The DNA for the CDR3 is TGTGCCAGCAGGATTAGACAGGGTCGGGGTGAAAAACTGTTTTTT.

This chain joins TRBV7-9 and TRBJ2-2; no clear D gene. Germline CDR1 is SEHNR and CDR2 is FQNEAQ (reference sequence). This CDR3 comprises 13 residues. V was pared by 2 bases and J by 6 bases, with 7 bases between. CDR3 DNA: TGTGCCAGCAGCTTACAGTGGGCCGGGGAGCTGTTTTTT. Translating gives CASSLQWAGELFF.

This clone was observed a few times. The gene calls are TRBV6-1 and TRBJ2-7; D is unclear. The length of the CDR3 is 14 residues. Germline V gene lookup returns CDR1 MNHNS and CDR2 SASEGT. Trimming pared 0 bases from V and 9 bases from J, leaving 15 bases between. The CDR3 region has the DNA TGTGCCAGCAGTGAAGCGGTCGGGTTATGGTTGCAGTACTTC. Its protein product is CASSEAVGLWLQYF.

The J gene is TRBJ1-1, the V gene TRBV18; the D is unclear. The CDR3 loop spans 13 amino acids. CDR1 is KGHSH and CDR2 is LQKENI in the germline V gene. V was cut by 4 bases and J by 3 bases, with 9 bases left in between. CDR3 DNA: TGTGCCAGCTCACTCAATGAGGACACTGAAGCTTTCTTT. This sequence encodes CASSLNEDTEAFF.

CDR3 sequence (DNA): TGTGCCAGCAGTTTATTCAGGACGGGTTACAATCAGCCCCAGCATTTT. Amino acid sequence: CASSLFRTGYNQPQHF. The chain joins TRBV28 to TRBJ1-5; D ambiguous. CDR3 length equals 16 residues. Germline CDR1 and CDR2: MDHEN and SYDVKM. With 1 base removed from V and 3 bases from J, the gap between germline ends came to 13 bases.

This clone turned up a few times. This chain joins TRBV29-1 and TRBJ2-7; TRBD1 matches 8 bases. V shed 3 bases, J shed 2 bases, and the junction held 21 bases outside the gene matches. Germline assignment: CDR1 SQVTM and CDR2 ANQGSEA. The CDR3 is 19 residues long. The CDR3 here is CSVEVVRQGSFSRPYEQYV. For the CDR3, the DNA is TGCAGCGTTGAGGTGGTGAGACAGGGGAGCTTTTCGCGACCCTACGAGCAGTACGTC.

The count of this clone is one. The chain couples TRBV5-4 to TRBJ2-7, with a weak D call TRBD1 (6 bases). V was shortened by 0 bases and J by 5 bases, with 12 bases between the two germline ends. The CDR3 has 14 residues. Germline V CDR1 and CDR2: SGHNT, YYREEE (reference sequence). CDR3: CASSLELAGDEQYF. DNA of the CDR3: TGTGCCAGCAGCTTGGAGTTGGCAGGGGACGAGCAGTACTTC.

The rearrangement uses TRBV5-1 and TRBJ1-6; D is unclear. V was cut by 2 bases and J by 8 bases, with 14 bases left in between. This CDR3 has 15 amino acids. Per the germline V gene, CDR1 is SGHRS and CDR2 is YFSETQ. The CDR3 nucleotides read TGCGCCAGCAGCTTCCGGCCGCAGAGCGATTCACCCCTCCACTTT. Translation: CASSFRPQSDSPLHF.

The genes are TRBV4-1 and TRBJ1-6; no firm D call. The germline CDR1 and CDR2 sequences are MGHRA and YSYEKL. This CDR3 spans 12 amino acids. Trimming pared 1 base from V and 11 bases from J, leaving 6 bases between. The chain's CDR3 is CASSQVAAPLHF. The CDR3 coding sequence is TGCGCCAGCAGCCAAGTTGCGGCACCCCTCCACTTT.

The J gene is TRBJ1-6, the V gene TRBV5-5; unclear D gene. Trimming pared 0 bases from V and 4 bases from J, leaving 8 bases between. Germline V lookup: CDR1 SGHKS, CDR2 YYEKEE (reference sequence). This CDR3 has 15 amino acids. The CDR3 DNA reads TGTGCCAGCAGCTTGGTGGCAGCGTATAATTCACCCCTCCACTTT. Translated, it gives CASSLVAAYNSPLHF.

The chain joins TRBV30 to TRBJ2-3, with D perhaps matching TRBD2 (5 bases). This CDR3 has 13 residues. Germline V gene data show CDR1 as GTSNPN and CDR2 as SVGIG (reference sequence). The germline V and J ends were trimmed by 6 bases and 2 bases, with 12 bases remaining between them. The CDR3 here is CACAADHTDTQYF. The CDR3 nucleotides are TGTGCCTGTGCAGCGGACCACACAGATACGCAGTATTTT. The whole variable domain, filled in from reference TRBV30 and TRBJ2-3, reads SQTIHQWPATLVQPVGSPLSLECTVEGTSNPNLYWYRQAAGRGLQLLFYSVGIGQISSEVPQNLSASRPQDRQFILSSKKLLLSDSGFYLCACAADHTDTQYFGPGTRLTVL.

The chain employs TRBV4-1 and TRBJ1-6; possible D gene TRBD1, 5 bases. The CDR3 contains 15 residues. V lost 1 base, J lost 10 bases, and 14 bases lay in between. Germline CDR1 MGHRA, CDR2 YSYEKL. The CDR3 DNA reads TGCGCCAGCAGCCAAGCGGGGGGACGCAACTCACCCCTCCACTTT. Translating gives CASSQAGGRNSPLHF.

On this clone itself: The identical CDR3 is also encoded by other nucleotide sequences in the sample. This chain links TRBV12-3 or TRBV12-4 with TRBJ1-1; D remains unclear. Trimming pared 3 bases from V and 2 bases from J, leaving 7 bases between. CDR3 size: 13 residues. The DNA of the CDR3 is TGTGCCAGCAGTTTGAATGTCAACACTGAAGCTTTCTTT. Amino acids: CASSLNVNTEAFF.

CDR3 residues: CASTPTTVSYQPQHF. The CDR3, as DNA: TGTGCCAGCACCCCGACGACAGTGAGCTATCAGCCCCAGCATTTT. The chain recombines TRBV6-5 with TRBJ1-5; perhaps TRBD1 as D (5 bases). The germline CDR1 and CDR2 sequences are MNHEY and SVGAGI. CDR3 length: 15 amino acids. Between the trimmed V and J ends, which lost 7 bases and 5 bases, there was a span of 18 bases.

Notes on this clone: At one end, the junction sequence differs from germline, possibly due to a read error. V gene TRBV20-1 combines with J gene TRBJ1-2; D not resolved. Germline V gene data show CDR1 as DFQATT and CDR2 as SNEGSKA (reference sequence). The CDR3 has 9 amino acids. For the CDR3, the DNA is TGCAGTGCTTCCTCGGACGGAACATTC. It yields the protein CSASSDGTF.

V gene TRBV7-6 combines with J gene TRBJ2-2, with 11 positions matching TRBD2. The CDR3 length is 18 residues. Germline CDR1 SGHVS, CDR2 FNYEAQ. After removal of 1 base from V and 0 bases from J, the junction contained 4 bases not matched to a gene. The CDR3 bases are TGTGCCAGCAGCTTAGGGGCGACTAGCGGGGCGAACACCGGGGAGCTGTTTTTT. It encodes CASSLGATSGANTGELFF.

This clone was seen a single time. The V gene is TRBV7-2, the J gene TRBJ2-5; D uncertain. Germline CDR1 SGHTA, CDR2 FQGNSA. The CDR3 runs 13 residues. Trimming removed 3 bases at V and 4 bases at J, with 9 bases between. This chain's CDR3 is CASSLMQRETQYF. The CDR3 coding sequence is TGTGCCAGCAGCTTGATGCAAAGAGAGACCCAGTACTTC.

V is TRBV9 and J is TRBJ2-3; maybe TRBD2 (5 bases). This CDR3 spans 12 amino acids. Germline values: CDR1 SGDLS, CDR2 YYNGEE. V lost 3 bases and J 6 bases, leaving 8 bases between the germline ends. The CDR3 reads CASSGGWDTQYF. CDR3 nucleotides: TGTGCCAGCAGCGGCGGGTGGGATACGCAGTATTTT.

This chain joins TRBV7-2 and TRBJ1-1; tentatively, D is TRBD1 (6 bases). This CDR3 has 16 amino acids. Germline CDR1 SGHTA, CDR2 FQGNSA. V was trimmed by 1 base and J by 5 bases, leaving 17 bases between them. The CDR3 DNA reads TGTGCCAGCAGCTTAGTGGGGTCGGGGGCTTCGACTGAAGCTTTCTTT. This sequence encodes CASSLVGSGASTEAFF.

A few counts support this clone. The V and J genes are TRBV5-1 and TRBJ2-3, with TRBD2 matching 13 bases. This CDR3 contains 16 residues. With V trimmed by 3 bases and J by 2 bases, 3 bases remained unmatched. CDR1 and CDR2 from the germline V gene are SGHRS and YFSETQ. CDR3: CASSSTSGGLTDTQYF. The CDR3 DNA follows: TGCGCCAGCAGCTCGACTAGCGGGGGGCTCACAGATACGCAGTATTTT.

This chain uses TRBV7-9 with TRBJ2-5; 7 nucleotides line up with TRBD2. V lost 5 bases to trimming and J lost 0 bases; unmatched junction nucleotides: 6. The V gene's germline CDR1 is SEHNR and CDR2 FQNEAQ (reference sequence). This CDR3 comprises 15 residues. The CDR3 sequence: CASSPWGGYQETQYF. CDR3 bases: TGTGCCAGCAGCCCCTGGGGGGGGTACCAAGAGACCCAGTACTTC.

This clone was counted a few times. The chain uses TRBV5-1 and TRBJ2-7, with 10 bases identical to TRBD1. The V gene's germline CDR1 is SGHRS and CDR2 YFSETQ. V lost 4 bases, J lost 4 bases, and 5 bases stayed unmatched. The CDR3 extends over 14 amino acids. CDR3 sequence: CASSPGTGDYEQYF. CDR3 bases: TGCGCCAGCAGCCCCGGGACAGGGGATTACGAGCAGTACTTC.

The gene calls are TRBV7-9 and TRBJ1-1; no clear D. V dropped 5 bases and J dropped 6 bases, with 16 bases sitting between them. Germline CDR1 is SEHNR and CDR2 is FQNEAQ (reference sequence). The CDR3 sequence is 14 residues long. CDR3 nucleotides: TGTGCCAGCAGCGAGAGGGCCTACGGACCTGAAGCTTTCTTT. Its translation is CASSERAYGPEAFF.

This clone was recorded only once. This sequence joins TRBV6-5 and TRBJ2-5; D possibly corresponds to TRBD1 (6 bases). Germline V CDR1 and CDR2: MNHEY, SVGAGI. Trimming shortened V by 7 bases and J by 2 bases, and 11 bases separated the two germline ends. There are 13 residues in the CDR3. The CDR3 region has the DNA TGTGCCAGCACCGGAACAGGGCAAGAGACCCAGTACTTC. As protein: CASTGTGQETQYF.